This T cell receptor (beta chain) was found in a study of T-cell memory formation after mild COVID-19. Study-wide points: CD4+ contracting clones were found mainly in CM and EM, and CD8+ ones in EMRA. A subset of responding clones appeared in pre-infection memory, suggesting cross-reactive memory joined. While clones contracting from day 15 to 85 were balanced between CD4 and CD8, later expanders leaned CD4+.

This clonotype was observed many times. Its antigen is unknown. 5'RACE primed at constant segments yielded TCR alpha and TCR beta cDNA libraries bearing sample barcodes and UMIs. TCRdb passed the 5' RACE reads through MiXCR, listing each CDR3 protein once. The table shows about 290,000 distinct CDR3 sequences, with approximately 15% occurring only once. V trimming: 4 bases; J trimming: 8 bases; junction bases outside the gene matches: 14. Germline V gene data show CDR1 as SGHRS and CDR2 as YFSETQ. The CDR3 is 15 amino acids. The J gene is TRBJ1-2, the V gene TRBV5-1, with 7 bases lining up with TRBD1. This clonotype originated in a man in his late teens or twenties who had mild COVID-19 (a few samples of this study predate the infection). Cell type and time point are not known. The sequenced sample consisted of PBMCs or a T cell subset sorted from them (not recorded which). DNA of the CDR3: TGCGCCAGCAGCATCTACGACAGGGCGTTCGTGGGCTACACCTTC. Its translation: CASSIYDRAFVGYTF.